Below, one T cell receptor (beta chain) is given with its context. The repertoire was sequenced with immunoSEQ multiplex PCR; TCRdb's copy has only in-frame clones and lacks some. The sample lists about 20,000 clones; around 84% were seen once. This record comes from a study of somatic mutations in cytotoxic T cells in rheumatoid arthritis. V shed 0 bases and J shed 6 bases, with 21 bases lying between them. This CDR3 has 18 residues. CDR1 is LGHNA, CDR2 YNFKEQ, per germline. The gene calls are TRBV4-2 and TRBJ1-5; D possibly corresponds to TRBD1 (5 bases). The specimen sequenced was CD8+ T cells sorted from blood. The TCR comes from a woman in her fifties or sixties in good health. The CDR3 DNA reads TGTGCCAGCAGCCAAGATTTGGGCGGGGCCCAGCGGGGTCAGCCCCAGCATTTT. The encoded protein is CASSQDLGGAQRGQPQHF.